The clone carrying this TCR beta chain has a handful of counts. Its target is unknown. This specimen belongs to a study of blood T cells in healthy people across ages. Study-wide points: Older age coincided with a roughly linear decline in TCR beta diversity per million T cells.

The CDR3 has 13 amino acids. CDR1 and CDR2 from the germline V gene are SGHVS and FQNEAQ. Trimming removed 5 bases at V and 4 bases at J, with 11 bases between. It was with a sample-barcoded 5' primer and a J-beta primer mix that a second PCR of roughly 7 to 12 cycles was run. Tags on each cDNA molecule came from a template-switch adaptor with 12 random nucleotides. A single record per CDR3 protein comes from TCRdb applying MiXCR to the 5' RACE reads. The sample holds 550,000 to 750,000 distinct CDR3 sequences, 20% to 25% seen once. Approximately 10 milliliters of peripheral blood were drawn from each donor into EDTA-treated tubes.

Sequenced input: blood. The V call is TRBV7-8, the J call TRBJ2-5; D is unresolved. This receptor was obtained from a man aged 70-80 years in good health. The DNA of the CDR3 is TGTGCCAGCAGCCAATCCTACGGAGAGACCCAGTACTTC. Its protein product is CASSQSYGETQYF.